A single sample is the source of the 3 T cell receptor beta chains below, sequenced in a study of T-cell memory formation after mild COVID-19. TCRdb processed the 5' RACE reads anew with MiXCR; each CDR3 protein has one entry. In the table there are 250,000 to 300,000 distinct CDR3 sequences, roughly 15% of which are singletons. Sequenced: PBMCs or a T cell subset sorted from them (not recorded which). All receptors derive from a man in his late teens or twenties who had mild COVID-19 (a few samples of this study predate the infection). Cell type and time point are not known.

The chain uses TRBV5-1 and TRBJ1-2; D remains unclear. Germline CDR1 SGHRS, CDR2 YFSETQ. The CDR3 consists of 14 residues. V was cut by 4 bases and J by 0 bases, with 10 bases left in between. The CDR3 DNA reads TGCGCCAGCAGCGGCGACGGTGCTAACTATGGCTACACCTTC. Protein product: CASSGDGANYGYTF.

The chain links TRBV6-2 or TRBV6-3 to TRBJ2-5, with TRBD2 matching over 11 bases. Looked up from germline, CDR1 is MNHEY and CDR2 is SVGEGT. CDR3 length: 15 residues. V trimming: 6 bases; J trimming: 1 base; junction bases outside the gene matches: 4. CDR3 protein: CASSRGLAAQETQYF. DNA for the CDR3: TGTGCCAGCAGCCGGGGACTAGCGGCCCAAGAGACCCAGTACTTC.

This clonotype turned up a few times. The chain combines TRBV5-1 with TRBJ2-5; no reliable D call. CDR1 SGHRS and CDR2 YFSETQ come from the germline V gene. The CDR3 spans 13 residues. The ends were cut back, 0 bases at V and 3 bases at J, with 6 bases in the middle. Here the CDR3 DNA reads TGCGCCAGCAGCTTGGACATCGAAGAGACCCAGTACTTC. Residues: CASSLDIEETQYF.